The clone carrying this T cell receptor (beta chain) was picked up a small number of times. Its antigen is unidentified. Unrecorded immune exposures were likely, despite nominal health at sampling. 60 Vbeta and 13 Jbeta primers were used in PCR. Measured with immunoSEQ multiplex PCR; TCRdb has only the in-frame clones, and not every one. The repertoire holds around 110,000 clones, with 70% as singletons. V shed 2 bases and J shed 7 bases, with 14 bases lying between them. CDR1 and CDR2 from the germline V gene are MDHEN and SYDVKM. The CDR3 is 14 residues long. The data originate from a study of cytomegalovirus exposure and HLA in healthy donors. Study details: Ancestry clustering placed 81% of roughly 400 genotyped donors in the Caucasian-associated cluster. General study results and limits: There were some public TCRs occurring in many donors, but most TCR sequences were rare. Later analysis placed DRB1 highest and HLA-C lowest in TCR association rates, which differed by HLA locus.

The receptor comes from a man aged 25-45 years in good health and CMV-seropositive. The chain couples TRBV28 to TRBJ1-2; D remains ambiguous. The sequencing input was PBMCs. The DNA for the CDR3 is TGTGCCAGCAGTTTAGGTCAACACGAGGGTGGCTACACCTTC. This codes for CASSLGQHEGGYTF.